This entry features one TCR beta chain sequence. Which antigen it targets is not known. A much larger clone differs from this one at a single base, so this may be a read error. TCR libraries were built from roughly 440 ng RNA with the Immunoverse kit, using molecular barcoded adaptors covering alpha/delta and beta/gamma chains. TCR library preparation used the same RNA that went into transcriptome sequencing. TCR libraries were sequenced on an Illumina HiSeq 4000 with 2 x 150 cycles. Per the source publication's procedure: Using MiXCR, which included quality filtering and error correction, TCR reads were aligned to human V, D, J and C references and then assembled into CDR3 clonotypes. Clonotype counts and gene usage diversity were analyzed with the tcR package in R. Raw mapping reads were checked after the RNA-seq reads had been mapped by STAR aligner version 2.5.3a onto the human GRCh37 genome. IR-seq fastq files were randomly downsampled with Seqtk 1.3 to test the effect of sequencing depth on detected clonotypes. The raw public reads went through TCRdb reprocessing: fastp at Q25, MiXCR clone calling, in-frame beta chains kept. CDR3 protein duplicates are merged, each entry listing the most common genes and DNA. The V and J calls and clone size come from TCRdb's table, not from the authors' own analysis. The sample table contains 40,000 to 50,000 distinct CDR3 sequences; only one count was recorded for roughly a fifth of them. About 16% of the sample rests with the top ten.

This record comes from a study of read filtering for tumor transcriptome and immune sequencing (dated by TCRdb to the early 2020s). Describing the broader study: The cohort was composed of some 16 male and more than twelve female patients, with a mean age of approximately 66 years and an age range of roughly 45 to 85. The study compared TCR repertoires from targeted immune repertoire sequencing and bulk whole-transcriptome sequencing run on the same bone marrow samples. Under revised international staging, about 8 patients fell into R-ISS I, 15 or so into R-ISS II and roughly 7 into R-ISS III. One main goal was a read-filtering strategy for immune repertoire data, in particular deciding whether clonotypes backed by only one read should be removed. Per sample, about 3.5 to 11 million TCR-region mapped reads were obtained with IR-seq, compared with only 85 to 1273 with RNA-seq. Whole-transcriptome libraries were prepared with the TruSeq RNA Access Library Prep Kit after DNase treatment.

Here is what the overall study found, with its caveats: The correlation between IR-seq and RNA-seq shared clonotype proportions was increased by removal of single-read clonotypes. The sorted CD138-negative fraction was not purified T cells but a mixed bone marrow immune population. In IR-seq, single-read clonotypes were 80% to 90% of clonotypes but about 3.5% of total reads; in RNA-seq they were roughly three quarters of clonotypes and less than 45% of reads. Compared with RNA-seq, IR-seq captured clonotypes at much greater depth and more reliably, and a smaller IR-seq throughput was enough to identify most of the shared clonotypes.

Per the germline V gene (reference sequence), LNHDA is the CDR1 and SQIVND is the CDR2. The CDR3 sequence holds 14 residues, the cysteine and phenylalanine included. Only the CDR3 portion is preserved as DNA: 42 bases, with reading frame beginning at the first base. Bone marrow was sampled from every patient at the time of active disease. Ficoll-Hypaque density gradient centrifugation was used to isolate the bone marrow mononuclear cells. Myeloma plasma cells were removed and CD138-negative cells were collected by negative selection after labeling with CD138 magnetic microbeads on a MACS separator. Purity of the isolated cells was checked by flow cytometry on an Attune NxT using CD138 antibodies. TRIzol reagent was used to extract total RNA, which was then quantified with a NanoDrop spectrophotometer. Paired RNA-seq and IR-seq were performed on each patient's CD138-negative bone marrow sample.

The receptor comes from a donor over 35 with multiple myeloma. Rearrangement joined TRBV19 to TRBJ2-2, with a tentative D gene TRBD1 over 5 matching bases. The source material was a population of CD138-negative cells sorted from bone marrow. The label giving this sample's cell subset or site can be read as: bone marrow mononuclear cells depleted of CD138+ plasma/myeloma cells by negative magnetic selection. This receptor carries the CDR3 CASSIHRNIGELFF. The bases are TGTGCCAGTAGTATCCACAGGAACATCGGGGAGCTGTTTTTT.